Presented here are 12 T cell receptor beta chains from one specimen sequenced in a study of shared clonotypes between healthy human individuals. Sequencing used immunoSEQ multiplex PCR; TCRdb keeps in-frame clones, though not all of them. The sample has fewer than 2.5 million clones; roughly 93% are singletons. The sample was naive CD4+ T cells from PBMCs. Indicated subset: CD45RA+ positively selected. These receptors were obtained from a man younger than 30 in good health. Some clones in this sample may be carry-over from other donors' samples.

The V call is TRBV27, the J call TRBJ2-5, with 14 bases aligning to TRBD2. Gene TRBJ2-7 matches the end of the DNA better, so the J call may be wrong. Germline loops: CDR1 MNHEY, CDR2 SMNVEV (reference sequence). The CDR3 runs 14 residues. The CDR3 DNA is TGTGCCAGCAGTTTGGGACTAGCGGGAGACGAGCAGTACTTC. It yields the protein CASSLGLAGDEQYF.

The CDR3 here is CASSSPTEGTDTQYF. The CDR3 nucleotides read TGTGCCAGCAGCTCCCCCACCGAGGGTACAGATACGCAGTATTTT. The chain has TRBV7-2 and TRBJ2-3; a weak D match, TRBD2 (5 bases). CDR1 SGHTA and CDR2 FQGNSA come from the germline V gene. V was trimmed by 4 bases and J by 3 bases, leaving 14 bases between them. The CDR3 is 15 amino acids.

The chain is built from TRBV11-2 and TRBJ2-2; 8 nucleotides match TRBD2. The V gene's germline CDR1 is SGHAT and CDR2 FQNNGV. The CDR3 runs to 16 residues. The trim removed 1 base at V and 0 bases at J, leaving 1 base unmatched. CDR3 sequence reads: CASSLALAANTGELFF. The CDR3 DNA is TGTGCCAGCAGCTTAGCACTAGCGGCGAACACCGGGGAGCTGTTTTTT.

V gene TRBV7-3 combines with J gene TRBJ2-7; 9 positions agree with TRBD1. The germline CDR1 and CDR2 sequences are SGHTA and FQGTGA. The CDR3 loop spans 15 amino acids. Germline trimming cut 5 bases from V and 4 bases from J; bases unmatched to any gene: 9. This CDR3 is CASSRTGTGLYEQYF. CDR3 nucleotide sequence: TGTGCCAGCAGCCGCACCGGGACAGGGTTGTACGAGCAGTACTTC.

This chain uses TRBV6-1 with TRBJ2-7; possibly TRBD1 for D (6 bases). Trimming cost V 6 bases and J 5 bases, with 17 bases left between them. Germline loops: CDR1 MNHNS, CDR2 SASEGT. This CDR3 has 14 residues. The CDR3 region has the DNA TGTGCCAGCAGGCACAGGGAGCGGTCTCACGAGCAGTACTTC. Translated, it gives CASRHRERSHEQYF.

The V gene is TRBV21-1, the J gene TRBJ1-5; the table gives TRBD1 as D, unverified against the DNA. TRBV21-1 is reported as a pseudogene. This CDR3 spans 13 amino acids. CDR3 protein: CASRGSSNQPQHF. For the CDR3, the DNA is TGTGCCAGCAGGGGCAGTAGCAATCAGCCCCAGCATTTT.

The CDR3 nucleotides are TGTGCCAGCACCACCCTATTAGCTAACTATGGCTACACCTTC. Its translation: CASTTLLANYGYTF. J is TRBJ1-2 and V is TRBV28, with D uncertain. From germline, CDR1 is MDHEN and CDR2 SYDVKM. V dropped 7 bases and J dropped 0 bases, with 12 bases sitting between them. The CDR3 totals 14 residues.

The V and J genes are TRBV9 and TRBJ2-5; 8 bases fit TRBD2. Germline CDR1 is SGDLS and CDR2 is YYNGEE. V lost 0 bases to trimming and J lost 2 bases; unmatched junction nucleotides: 6. The CDR3 is 16 residues long. CDR3 sequence (DNA): TGTGCCAGCAGCGTAGGGGCTTTAGCGGGACAAGAGACCCAGTACTTC. Residues: CASSVGALAGQETQYF.

Regarding this clone: In the same sample, other DNA sequences code for this CDR3. This sequence joins TRBV27 and TRBJ2-2, with D possibly TRBD2 on 5 matching bases. The V gene lost 2 bases and the J gene lost 2 bases, with 9 bases spanning the gap. CDR1 is MNHEY, CDR2 SMNVEV, per germline (reference sequence). The CDR3 spans 15 residues. The CDR3 is CASSLRGINTGELFF. The CDR3 bases are TGTGCCAGCAGTTTAAGAGGGATTAACACCGGGGAGCTGTTTTTT.

The chain has TRBV5-4 and TRBJ2-3; TRBD2 agrees at 7 bases. This CDR3 contains 17 residues. Per the germline V gene, CDR1 is SGHNT and CDR2 is YYREEE (reference sequence). With 1 base clipped from V and 2 bases from J, the junction kept 10 bases outside the gene matches. CDR3 loop: CASSLPGLGGVTDTQYF. The CDR3 DNA follows: TGTGCCAGCAGCTTGCCCGGACTGGGGGGGGTCACAGATACGCAGTATTTT.

The genes are TRBV5-4 and TRBJ2-5, with a possible D match to TRBD1 (5 bases). The J call is uncertain, as TRBJ2-7 better fits the DNA end. The CDR3 loop spans 15 amino acids. From germline, CDR1 is SGHNT and CDR2 YYREEE (reference sequence). CDR3 protein: CASSQLGQANYEQYF. The CDR3, as DNA: TGTGCCAGCAGCCAATTGGGGCAGGCCAACTACGAGCAGTACTTC.

This clone appeared a few times. This rearrangement joins TRBV7-8 to TRBJ2-2, with D possibly matching TRBD1 (5 bases). The CDR3 sequence is 12 residues long. Germline CDR1 reads SGHVS; CDR2 reads FQNEAQ. V was shortened by 4 bases and J by 14 bases, with 14 bases between the two germline ends. The CDR3 DNA is TGTGCCAGCAGCTCAACGCGTCAGGGTCTGTTTTTT. It translates to CASSSTRQGLFF.